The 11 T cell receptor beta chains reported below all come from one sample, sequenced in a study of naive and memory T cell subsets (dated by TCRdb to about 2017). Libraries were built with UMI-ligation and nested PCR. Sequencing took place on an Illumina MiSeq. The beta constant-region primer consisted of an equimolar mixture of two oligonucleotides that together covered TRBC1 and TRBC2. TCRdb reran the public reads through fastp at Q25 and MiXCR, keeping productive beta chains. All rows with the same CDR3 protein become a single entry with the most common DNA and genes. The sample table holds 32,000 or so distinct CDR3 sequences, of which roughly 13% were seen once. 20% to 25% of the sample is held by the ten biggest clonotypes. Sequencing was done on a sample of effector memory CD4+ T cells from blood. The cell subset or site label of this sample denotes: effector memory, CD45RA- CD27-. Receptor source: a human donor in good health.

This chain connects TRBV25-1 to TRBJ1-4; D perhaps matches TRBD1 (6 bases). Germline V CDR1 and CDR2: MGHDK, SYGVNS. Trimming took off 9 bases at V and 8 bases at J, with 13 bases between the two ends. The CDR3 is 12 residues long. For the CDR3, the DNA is TGTGCCAGTCATAGGGGGGGCGAAAAACTGTTTTTT. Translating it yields CASHRGGEKLFF.

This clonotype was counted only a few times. The CDR3 DNA follows: TGTGCCAGCAGGTCCGGACCTGGCGTCCTAGAGCAGTTCTTC. Translating it yields CASRSGPGVLEQFF. This chain links TRBV7-9 with TRBJ2-1, with D unclear. This CDR3 is built from 14 residues. Germline V gives CDR1 SEHNR, CDR2 FQNEAQ (reference sequence). The V gene lost 6 bases and the J gene lost 10 bases, with 19 bases spanning the gap.

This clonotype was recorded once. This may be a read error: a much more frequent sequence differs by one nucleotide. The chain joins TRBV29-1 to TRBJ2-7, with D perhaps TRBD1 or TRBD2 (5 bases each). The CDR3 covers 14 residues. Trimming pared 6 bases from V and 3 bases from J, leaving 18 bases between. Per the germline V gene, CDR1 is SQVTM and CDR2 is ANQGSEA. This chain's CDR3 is CSVAPGRALYEQYF. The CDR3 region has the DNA TGCAGCGTGGCTCCGGGACGAGCGCTCTACGAGCAGTACTTC.

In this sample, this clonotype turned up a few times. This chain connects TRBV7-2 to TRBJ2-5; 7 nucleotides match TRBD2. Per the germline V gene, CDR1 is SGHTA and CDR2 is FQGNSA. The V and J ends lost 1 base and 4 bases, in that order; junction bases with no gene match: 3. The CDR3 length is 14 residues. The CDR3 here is CASSLGAGLETQYF. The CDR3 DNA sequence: TGTGCCAGCAGCTTAGGAGCGGGATTAGAGACCCAGTACTTC. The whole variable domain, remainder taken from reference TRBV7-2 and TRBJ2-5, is GAGVSQSPSNKVTEKGKDVELRCDPISGHTALYWYRQSLGQGLEFLIYFQGNSAPDKSGLPSDRFSAERTGGSVSTLTIQRTQQEDSAVYLCASSLGAGLETQYFGPGTRLLVL.

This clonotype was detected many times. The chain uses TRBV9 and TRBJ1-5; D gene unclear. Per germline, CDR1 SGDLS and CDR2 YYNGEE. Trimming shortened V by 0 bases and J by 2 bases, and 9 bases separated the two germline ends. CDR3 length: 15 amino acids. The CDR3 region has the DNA TGTGCCAGCAGCGTAGCGGGGATGGGCAATCAGCCCCAGCATTTT. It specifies CASSVAGMGNQPQHF.

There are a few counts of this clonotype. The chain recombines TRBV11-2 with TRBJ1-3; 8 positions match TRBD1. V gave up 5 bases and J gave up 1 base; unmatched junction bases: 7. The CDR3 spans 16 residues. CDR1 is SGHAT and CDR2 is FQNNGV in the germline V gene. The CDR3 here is CASSQLQGASGNTIYF. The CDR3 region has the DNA TGTGCCAGCAGCCAACTCCAGGGGGCGTCTGGAAACACCATATATTTT.

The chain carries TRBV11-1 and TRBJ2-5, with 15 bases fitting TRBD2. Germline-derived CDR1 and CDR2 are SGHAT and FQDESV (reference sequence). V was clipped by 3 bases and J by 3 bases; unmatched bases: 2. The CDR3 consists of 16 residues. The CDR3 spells CASSFGLAGGEETQYF. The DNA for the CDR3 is TGTGCCAGCAGCTTCGGACTAGCGGGAGGGGAAGAGACCCAGTACTTC.

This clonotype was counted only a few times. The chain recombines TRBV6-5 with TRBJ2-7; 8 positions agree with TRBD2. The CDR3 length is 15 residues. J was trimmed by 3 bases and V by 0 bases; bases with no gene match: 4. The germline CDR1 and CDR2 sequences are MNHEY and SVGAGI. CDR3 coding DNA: TGTGCCAGCAGTTACTCTGCGGGAGGCCTCTACGAGCAGTACTTC. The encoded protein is CASSYSAGGLYEQYF.

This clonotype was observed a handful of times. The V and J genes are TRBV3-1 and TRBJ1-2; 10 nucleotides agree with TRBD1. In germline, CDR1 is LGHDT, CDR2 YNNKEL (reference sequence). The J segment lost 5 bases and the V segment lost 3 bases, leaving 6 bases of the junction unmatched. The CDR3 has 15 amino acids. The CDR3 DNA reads TGTGCCAGCAGCCAGGCCGGGACAGGGGAGTATGGCTACACCTTC. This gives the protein CASSQAGTGEYGYTF.

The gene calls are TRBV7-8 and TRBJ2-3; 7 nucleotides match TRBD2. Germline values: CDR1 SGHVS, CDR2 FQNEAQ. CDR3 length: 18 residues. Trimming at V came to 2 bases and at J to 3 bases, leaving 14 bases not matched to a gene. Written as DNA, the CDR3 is TGTGCCAGCAGCTTAAGACCCCCCGGCGGGAGTTTTACAGATACGCAGTATTTT. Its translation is CASSLRPPGGSFTDTQYF.

The CDR3 reads CASSLAGYMTGELFF. CDR3 nucleotide sequence: TGTGCCAGCAGCTTAGCAGGTTATATGACCGGGGAGCTGTTTTTT. The chain uses TRBV7-8 and TRBJ2-2; D unresolved. Germline V gene sequence: CDR1 SGHVS, CDR2 FQNEAQ. V lost 0 bases to trimming and J lost 5 bases, with 10 bases between them. The CDR3 has 15 residues.